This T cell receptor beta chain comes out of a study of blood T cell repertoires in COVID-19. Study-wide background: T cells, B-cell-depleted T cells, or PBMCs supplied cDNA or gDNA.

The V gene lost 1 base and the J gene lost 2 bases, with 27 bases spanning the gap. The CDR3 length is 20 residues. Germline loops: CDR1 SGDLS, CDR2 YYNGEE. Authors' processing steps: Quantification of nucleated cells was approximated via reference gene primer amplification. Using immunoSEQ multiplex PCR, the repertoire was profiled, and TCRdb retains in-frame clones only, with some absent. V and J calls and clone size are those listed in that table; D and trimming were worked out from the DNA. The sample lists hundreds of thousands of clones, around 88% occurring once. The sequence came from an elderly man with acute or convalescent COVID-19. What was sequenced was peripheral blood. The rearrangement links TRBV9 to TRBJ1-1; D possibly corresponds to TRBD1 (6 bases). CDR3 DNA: TGTGCCAGCAGCGTAATATGGGGCATCAGGGGCCCAAGGAATAACACTGAAGCTTTCTTT. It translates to CASSVIWGIRGPRNNTEAFF.